This is a list of T cell receptor beta chains from one sample in a study of T cell responses to AZD1222 COVID-19 vaccine. This table comes from immunoSEQ multiplex PCR, and its TCRdb copy is limited to in-frame clones, with some not included. Here the sample spans 100,000 or so clones, roughly 90% being singletons. The sequences come from peripheral blood, collected on day 0 of AZD1222 vaccination. The receptors originated from an adult in good health. Each CDR3 is given with its conserved first and last residue.

>TRBJ2-1|TRBV3-1/TRBV3-2
CASSHTRAAYNEQFF
>TRBJ2-5|TRBV7-9
CASILSGTSGSRETQYF
>TRBJ1-2|TRBV30
CAWSLRSDLGYTF
>TRBJ2-7|TRBV4-1
CASSQGNRGRGPYEQYF
>TRBJ1-4|TRBV27
CASSLGRDINEKLFF
>TRBJ1-1|TRBV23-1
CASTDRANTEAFF
>TRBJ1-1|TRBV30
CAWSGFRAMNTEAFF
>TRBJ1-2|TRBV19
CASSIGATFYGYTF
>TRBJ2-2|TRBV6-5
CASSNGGTGELFF
>TRBJ2-7|TRBV30
CAWTSPSIGVQTYEQYF
>TRBJ1-1|TRBV7-9
CASSLGALEAFF
>TRBJ2-7|TRBV6-5
CATRQIYEQYF
>TRBJ2-3|TRBV5-1
CASRILAGGADTQYF
>TRBJ1-5|TRBV4-1
CASRQETLSNQPQHF
>TRBJ2-3|TRBV28
CASSFNRGTGTDTQYF
>TRBJ1-5|TRBV2
CASSPGQLYSNQPQHF
>TRBJ1-2|TRBV21-1
CASSKGAEYGYTF
>TRBJ2-7|TRBV6-2/TRBV6-3
CASSEDRSSYEQYF
>TRBJ2-3|TRBV19
CASSPGLGTDTQYF
>TRBJ1-1|TRBV28
CASSSTGEVNTEAFF
>TRBJ2-3|TRBV19
CASSIPADPSGPTDTQYF
>TRBJ2-2|TRBV10-2
CASSFGWAGELFF
>TRBJ1-3|TRBV3-1/TRBV3-2
CASSQDARGFGNTIYF
>TRBJ2-7|TRBV27
CASSLSGTSLRYEQYF
>TRBJ1-1|TRBV3-1/TRBV3-2
CASSTRQLNTEAFF
>TRBJ1-2|TRBV6-1
CASSDHRAFSGYTF
>TRBJ2-3|TRBV6-4
CASSDNQAADTQYF
>TRBJ2-7|TRBV25-1
CASSDKRESYEQYF
>TRBJ1-5|TRBV6-1
CASSEETGGNQPQHF
>TRBJ1-4|TRBV19
CASNSGFEKLFF
>TRBJ1-1|TRBV5-1
CASSLDGGQFKAFF
>TRBJ2-3|TRBV14
CASSQDLRHTQYF
>TRBJ2-7|TRBV2
CASSERGPFLAGPPYEQYF
>TRBJ1-5|TRBV27
CASSPRGTQPQHF
>TRBJ2-1|TRBV5-1
CASSLEAGGYNEQFF
>TRBJ1-2|TRBV7-9
CASSSNGQGHGYTF
>TRBJ2-7|TRBV6-5
CASSYSGSFFPYF
>TRBJ2-2|TRBV10-3
CAISESFPNTNTGELFF
>TRBJ1-4|TRBV3-1/TRBV3-2
CASSRRPGPSEKLFF
>TRBJ2-1|TRBV5-1
CASSAGGSGSYNEQFF
>TRBJ2-3|TRBV28
CAILGDRVGPDTQYF
>TRBJ2-6|TRBV15
CATVPGFSGANVLTF
>TRBJ1-6|TRBV2
CASSTTDRPNSPLHF
>TRBJ2-7|TRBV5-1
CASSLGGNGLAEQYF
>TRBJ2-3|TRBV10-3
CAISRSASGSQSTDTQYF
>TRBJ2-6|TRBV2
CASSSTGAAGANVLTF
>TRBJ1-1|TRBV11-2
CASSLQGARAFF
>TRBJ1-5|TRBV9
CASSPHPGNQPQHF
>TRBJ1-5|TRBV6-2/TRBV6-3
CASSLGVGGNQPQHF
>TRBJ1-5|TRBV3-1/TRBV3-2
CASSQARNQPQHF
>TRBJ2-7|TRBV18
CASSRVAGTYEQYF
>TRBJ2-1|TRBV18
CASSPGQGNYNEQFF
>TRBJ1-3|TRBV6-2/TRBV6-3
CASSYSQSGNTIYF
>TRBJ2-3|TRBV3-1/TRBV3-2
CASSQAGGHFTDTQYF
>TRBJ2-1|TRBV18
CASSRTGGGGSYNEQFF